A selection of T cell receptor beta chains follows, all from one sample in a study of regulatory T cells in long-lasting Graves disease. TCRdb re-derived calls from the multiplex PCR reads in MiXCR, one entry per CDR3 protein. Here the sample spans approximately 310,000 distinct CDR3 sequences, about a sixth being singletons. Sequenced here: peripheral blood mononuclear cells (PBMCs), sampled at new diagnosis, from a patient treated with antithyroid drugs. These receptor sequences come from a female donor with Graves disease. Both conserved end residues are part of each CDR3. A D gene is named only where the DNA matches it firmly. Only part of the rows carry a size: once, few, many, or a class if the clone is expanded.

CASSLIWGQGNNEQFF	TGTGCCAGCAGTTTGATATGGGGACAGGGAAACAATGAGCAGTTCTTC	TRBJ2-1	many	TRBD1	TRBV28
CSASGGGTPTGTGGNPPGELFF	TGCAGTGCTAGCGGTGGGGGGACCCCAACCGGGACAGGGGGTAACCCTCCCGGGGAGCTGTTTTTT	TRBJ2-2	few	TRBD1	TRBV20-1
CASRSLIRGTYNSPLHF	TGTGCCAGCAGGTCCCTTATCCGGGGCACCTATAATTCACCCCTCCACTTT	TRBJ1-6	many	-	TRBV6-2/TRBV6-3
CASSLVGRQIFEAFF	TGTGCCAGCAGCTTGGTTGGACGCCAAATTTTTGAAGCTTTCTTT	TRBJ1-1	many	-	TRBV5-4
CASSRGTDHEQYF	TGTGCCAGCAGCCGCGGGACAGACCACGAGCAGTACTTC	TRBJ2-7	few	-	TRBV6-1
CASRSGRSYEQYF	TGTGCCAGTAGGTCGGGCCGATCCTACGAGCAGTACTTC	TRBJ2-7	many	-	TRBV19
CASMDTGNPPEQYF	TGTGCCAGTATGGATACGGGAAACCCTCCCGAGCAGTACTTC	TRBJ2-7	many	-	TRBV12-3/TRBV12-4
CASSLTIGGNQPQHF	TGTGCCAGCAGTTTAACCATAGGGGGAAATCAGCCCCAGCATTTT	TRBJ1-5	many	-	TRBV12-3/TRBV12-4
CASSIGVDNEQFF	TGTGCCAGTAGTATTGGGGTCGACAATGAGCAGTTCTTC	TRBJ2-1	many	-	TRBV19
CATSGGFGTRTDTQYF	TGTGCCACCAGTGGAGGTTTCGGGACGCGCACAGATACGCAGTATTTT	TRBJ2-3	few	-	TRBV24-1
CASSLRQANTEAFF	TGTGCCAGCAGCTTAAGGCAGGCTAACACTGAAGCTTTCTTT	TRBJ1-1	many	-	TRBV7-8
CAISGGTLNTGELFF	TGTGCCATCAGTGGCGGGACCTTGAACACCGGGGAGCTGTTTTTT	TRBJ2-2	few	-	TRBV10-3
CASSTETIGRSSYEQYF	TGTGCCAGTAGTACCGAAACTATTGGGCGCAGCTCCTACGAGCAGTACTTC	TRBJ2-7	few	-	TRBV19
CASSDETGSAIYF	TGTGCCAGCAGCGACGAAACAGGGAGCGCCATATATTTT	TRBJ1-3	many	-	TRBV7-9
CASNPGLLANTGELFF	TGTGCCAGCAACCCCGGTTTGCTCGCGAACACCGGGGAGCTGTTTTTT	TRBJ2-2	many	-	TRBV6-1
CASSIGGGVDTIYF	TGTGCCAGTAGTATCGGAGGAGGGGTAGACACCATATATTTT	TRBJ1-3	-	-	TRBV19
CASSNMEGANVLTF	TGTGCCAGCAGCAACATGGAGGGGGCCAACGTCCTGACTTTC	TRBJ2-6	many	-	TRBV6-1